The 19 T cell receptor beta chains below come from one sample, sequenced in a study of tumor-infiltrating lymphocytes in primary liver carcinoma. Unsorted whole blood supplied the blood RNA, and germline DNA was isolated too. With a constant-region primer, TCR beta cDNA was made from 400 to 550 ng of total RNA. For TCR beta, libraries were produced by three nested multiplex PCR rounds using slightly modified ARM-PCR. TRBV1-TRBV30 forward primers paired with a C-beta reverse primer drove the first two PCR rounds, around 10 cycles each. From the multiplex PCR reads, TCRdb called clonotypes with MiXCR, one entry per CDR3 protein. The table records about 310,000 distinct CDR3 sequences, approximately 54% of them present only once. Material: peripheral blood. Every receptor here comes from a woman aged 25 to 39 with primary liver carcinoma and hepatitis B virus infection.

Points on this clonotype: One junction end does not reproduce the germline sequence, and a read error may be involved. The V call is TRBV12-3 or TRBV12-4, the J call TRBJ2-2, with D possibly TRBD2 on 6 matching bases. This CDR3 is built from 16 residues. In DNA, the CDR3 is TGTGCCAGGAGTTGGGATCCGGGAGAGACCGCCGGGGAGCTGTTTTTT. It translates to CARSWDPGETAGELFF.

On this clonotype itself: In this CDR3 the conserved last residue, phenylalanine or tryptophan, is missing, so a read error is likely. The DNA for the CDR3 is TGTGCCAGCAGTTATTCCGGGGGACACTCCTACGGGCAGTACTCC. Its translation: CASSYSGGHSYGQYS. The chain carries TRBV11-2 and TRBJ2-7; D might be TRBD1 or TRBD2, each matching 6 bases. Germline assignment: CDR1 SGHAT and CDR2 FQNNGV. The CDR3 runs to 15 residues.

This clonotype was found a few times. J is TRBJ2-1 and V is TRBV7-9, with 7 bases aligning to TRBD2. CDR3 length equals 16 residues. The ends lost 5 bases at V and 4 bases at J; junction bases unmatched: 11. Germline values: CDR1 SEHNR, CDR2 FQNEAQ (reference sequence). In DNA, the CDR3 is TGTGCCAGCAGCCCGTCGGCTAGCGGACATTACAATGAGCAGTTCTTC. Translating gives CASSPSASGHYNEQFF.

With regard to this clonotype: One end of the junction is discordant with germline, which a read error may explain. The genes are TRBV11-3 and TRBJ2-2; tentative D call: TRBD2 (5 bases). CDR1 and CDR2 (germline): SGHNT, YENEEA. The CDR3 loop spans 14 amino acids. The CDR3 is CASSLNANTGKLFF. As DNA, the CDR3 is TGTGCCAGCAGCTTAAACGCGAACACCGGGAAGCTGTTTTTT.

A word on this clonotype: A much larger clone is a single base away; this may be a read error. This chain uses TRBV5-6 with TRBJ1-1; D possibly corresponds to TRBD1 (6 bases). The germline V gene has CDR1 SGHDT and CDR2 YYEEEE. The CDR3 covers 12 residues. CDR3 in DNA: TGTGCCAACAGCGCGCTAGACAGGCCCGCTTTCTTT. Protein: CANSALDRPAFF.

In the case of this clonotype: A read error may be the cause here, since a much bigger clone is one base away. Lacking the conserved final phenylalanine or tryptophan, this CDR3 likely reflects a read error. This chain uses TRBV6-2 or TRBV6-3 with TRBJ2-1, with 7 bases matching TRBD1. There are 13 residues in the CDR3. V shed 5 bases, J shed 4 bases, and the junction held 2 bases outside the gene matches. Looked up from germline, CDR1 is MNHEY and CDR2 is SVGEGT. The CDR3 coding sequence is TGTGCCAGCAGTAGGGGGCCGTACAATGAGCAGTTCTTA. Translation gives CASSRGPYNEQFL.

On this clonotype itself: Germline is not matched at one junction end, which may reflect a read error. The chain uses TRBV29-1 and TRBJ1-6; 8 bases fit TRBD1. CDR1 and CDR2 (germline): SQVTM, ANQGSEA. The CDR3 runs to 13 residues. The CDR3 spells CSVLQGDGTPLRF. As DNA, the CDR3 is TGCAGCGTTTTACAGGGGGACGGTACACCCCTCCGCTTT. Complete variable domain (other parts from reference TRBV29-1 and TRBJ1-6): SAVISQKPSRDICQRGTSLTIQCQVDSQVTMMFWYRQQPGQSLTLIATANQGSEATYESGFVIDKFPISRPNLTFSTLTVSNMSPEDSSIYLCSVLQGDGTPLRFGNGTRLTVT.

CDR3: CAWSDSGIGNEQFF. The DNA for the CDR3 is TGTGCCTGGAGTGATAGCGGGATTGGGAATGAGCAGTTCTTC. The chain employs TRBV30 and TRBJ2-1, with 8 bases lining up with TRBD2. V lost 1 base, J lost 7 bases, and 6 bases stayed unmatched. CDR1 GTSNPN and CDR2 SVGIG come from the germline V gene (reference sequence). The CDR3 is 14 residues long.

The V gene is TRBV7-9, the J gene TRBJ2-3; 10 bases fit TRBD1. J gave up 7 bases and V 4 bases, and 8 bases lay outside the gene matches. The length of the CDR3 is 15 residues. CDR1 is SEHNR and CDR2 is FQNEAQ in the germline V gene (reference sequence). Here the CDR3 reads CASSSPTGGGHTQYF. The CDR3 DNA sequence: TGTGCCAGCAGCTCGCCGACAGGGGGCGGACATACGCAGTATTTT.

The chain combines TRBV12-3 or TRBV12-4 with TRBJ2-1; 11 bases map to TRBD2. This CDR3 region has 15 residues. Unmatched junction bases numbered 15, after V lost 6 bases and J lost 14 bases. CDR3 amino acids: CASSLSGTSGFEEFF. CDR3 nucleotides: TGTGCCAGCAGCCTGTCCGGGACTAGCGGATTCGAGGAGTTCTTC.

This clonotype occurred many times. CDR3 in DNA: TGTGCCAGCAGTTCCGGGGGAGGAACTAACTATGGCTACACCTTC. It specifies CASSSGGGTNYGYTF. The V gene is TRBV12-3 or TRBV12-4, the J gene TRBJ1-2; D perhaps matches TRBD1 (5 bases). V dropped 4 bases and J dropped 0 bases, with 12 bases sitting between them. This CDR3 has 15 residues.

Here the CDR3 reads CATSDSRARETQYF. DNA for the CDR3: TGTGCCACCAGTGATTCCCGGGCCCGGGAGACCCAGTACTTC. This chain joins TRBV24-1 and TRBJ2-5; no clear D. This CDR3 is 14 amino acids long. Germline V lookup: CDR1 KGHDR, CDR2 SFDVKD. The V end lost 2 bases, the J end lost 5 bases, and 11 bases lay between the germline ends.

V and J are TRBV14 and TRBJ1-2, with D uncertain. The CDR3 sequence is 13 residues long. Trimming took 1 base from V and 5 from J, leaving 8 bases between them. Germline V gene sequence: CDR1 SGHDN, CDR2 FVKESK. The CDR3 loop reads CASSQVAAYGYTF. DNA for the CDR3: TGTGCCAGCAGCCAAGTTGCAGCATATGGCTACACCTTC.

This clonotype showed up just a few times. This may come from a read error, since a much larger clone is one base off. The rearrangement joins TRBV4-1 to TRBJ1-1, with TRBD1 matching 8 bases. The CDR3 is 18 residues long. Germline V gene sequence: CDR1 MGHRA, CDR2 YSYEKL. CDR3 sequence (DNA): TGCGCCAGCGGCCAAATCCAACCTAAGGGACAGGCGAAGATTGAAGCTTTCTTT. Protein: CASGQIQPKGQAKIEAFF.

The rearrangement links TRBV4-2 to TRBJ1-6; 8 nucleotides line up with TRBD1. The V and J ends lost 1 base and 10 bases, in that order; junction bases with no gene match: 9. In germline, CDR1 is LGHNA, CDR2 YNFKEQ. This CDR3 is 16 amino acids long. The CDR3 sequence is CASSQAAGGAESPLHF. The CDR3 DNA is TGTGCCAGCAGCCAAGCCGCAGGGGGCGCGGAATCACCCCTCCACTTT.

This clonotype was counted a few times. Just one base apart from a much larger clone, this may be a read error. The chain carries TRBV6-6 and TRBJ2-3; 7 bases line up with TRBD1. Germline CDR1 reads MNHNY; CDR2 reads SVGAGI (reference sequence). The CDR3 loop spans 14 amino acids. J lost 2 bases, V lost 6 bases, and 5 bases had no gene match. The CDR3 loop is CASSRDSDTDTQYF. In nucleotides, the CDR3 is TGTGCCAGCAGCCGGGACAGCGACACAGATACGCAGTATTTT.

For this clonotype: A junction end diverges from the germline sequence, so it may reflect a read error. This chain links TRBV11-2 with TRBJ2-7; possibly TRBD1 for D (5 bases). The CDR3 consists of 11 residues. Looked up from germline, CDR1 is SGHAT and CDR2 is FQNNGV. The CDR3 sequence: CASSRESEQYF. For the CDR3, the DNA is TGTGCTAGCAGCAGGGAAAGCGAGCAGTACTTC.

The chain employs TRBV4-2 and TRBJ2-1; no clear D. Germline loops: CDR1 LGHNA, CDR2 YNFKEQ. The CDR3 spans 16 residues. V lost 1 base to trimming and J lost 1 base, with 11 bases between them. DNA for the CDR3: TGTGCCAGCAGCCAAGCCGATACGGATTCCTACAATGAGCAGTTCTTC. This codes for CASSQADTDSYNEQFF.

The chain couples TRBV6-1 to TRBJ1-5; maybe TRBD1 (6 bases). Germline CDR1 and CDR2: MNHNS and SASEGT. This CDR3 comprises 18 residues. V was trimmed by 7 bases and J by 6 bases, leaving 28 bases between them. The CDR3 sequence: CASTQSGGAGGLIQPQHF. CDR3 bases: TGTGCCAGCACCCAAAGCGGGGGGGCGGGGGGTTTGATTCAGCCCCAGCATTTT.